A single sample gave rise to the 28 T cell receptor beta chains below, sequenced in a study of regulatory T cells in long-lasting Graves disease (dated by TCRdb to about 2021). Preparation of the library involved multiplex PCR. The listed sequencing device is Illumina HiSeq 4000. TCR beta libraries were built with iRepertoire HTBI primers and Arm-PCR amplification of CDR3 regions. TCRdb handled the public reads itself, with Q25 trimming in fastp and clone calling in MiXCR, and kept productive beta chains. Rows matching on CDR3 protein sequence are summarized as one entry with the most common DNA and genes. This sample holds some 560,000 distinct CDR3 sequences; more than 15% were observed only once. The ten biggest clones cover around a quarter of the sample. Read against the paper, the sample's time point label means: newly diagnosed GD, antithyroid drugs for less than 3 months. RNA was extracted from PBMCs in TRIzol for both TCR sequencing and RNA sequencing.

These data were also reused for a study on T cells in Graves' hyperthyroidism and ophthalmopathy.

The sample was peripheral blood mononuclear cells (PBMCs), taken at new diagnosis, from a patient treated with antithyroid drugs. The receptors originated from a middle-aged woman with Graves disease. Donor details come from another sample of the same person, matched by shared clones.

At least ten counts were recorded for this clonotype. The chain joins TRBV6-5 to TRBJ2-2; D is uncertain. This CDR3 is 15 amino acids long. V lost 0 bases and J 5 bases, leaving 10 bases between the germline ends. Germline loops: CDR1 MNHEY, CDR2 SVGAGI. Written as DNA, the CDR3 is TGTGCCAGCAGTTACTCCTCATTTGGAACCGGGGAGCTGTTTTTT. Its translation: CASSYSSFGTGELFF.

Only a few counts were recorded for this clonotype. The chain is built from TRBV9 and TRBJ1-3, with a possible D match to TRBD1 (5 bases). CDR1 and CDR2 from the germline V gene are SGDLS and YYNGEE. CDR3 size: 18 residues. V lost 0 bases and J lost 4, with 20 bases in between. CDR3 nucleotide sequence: TGTGCCAGCAGCGTAGTAGCCACTCCGGGACCCCGAGGAAACACCATATATTTT. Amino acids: CASSVVATPGPRGNTIYF.

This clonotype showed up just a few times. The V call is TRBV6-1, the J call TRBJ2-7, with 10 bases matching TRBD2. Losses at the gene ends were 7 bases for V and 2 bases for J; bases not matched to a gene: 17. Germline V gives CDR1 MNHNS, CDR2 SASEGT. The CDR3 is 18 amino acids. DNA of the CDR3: TGTGCCAGCACCTTCCACGCCGGTAGCGGGGGGCGGGCCTACGAGCAGTACTTC. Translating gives CASTFHAGSGGRAYEQYF.

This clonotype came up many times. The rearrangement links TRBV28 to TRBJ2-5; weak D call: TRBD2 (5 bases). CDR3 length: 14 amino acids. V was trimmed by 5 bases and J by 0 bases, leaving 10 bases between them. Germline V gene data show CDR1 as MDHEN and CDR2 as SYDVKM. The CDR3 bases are TGTGCCAGCAGTCTCACTAGGAACCAAGAGACCCAGTACTTC. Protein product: CASSLTRNQETQYF. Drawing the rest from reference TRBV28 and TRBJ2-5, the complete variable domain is DVKVTQSSRYLVKRTGEKVFLECVQDMDHENMFWYRQDPGLGLRLIYFSYDVKMKEKGDIPEGYSVSREKKERFSLILESASTNQTSMYLCASSLTRNQETQYFGPGTRLLVL.

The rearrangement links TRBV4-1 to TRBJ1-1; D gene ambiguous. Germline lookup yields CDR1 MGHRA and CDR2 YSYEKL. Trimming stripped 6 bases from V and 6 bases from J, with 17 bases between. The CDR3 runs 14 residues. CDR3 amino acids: CASSVWVGTPEAFF. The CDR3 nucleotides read TGCGCCAGCAGTGTCTGGGTCGGAACCCCTGAAGCTTTCTTT.

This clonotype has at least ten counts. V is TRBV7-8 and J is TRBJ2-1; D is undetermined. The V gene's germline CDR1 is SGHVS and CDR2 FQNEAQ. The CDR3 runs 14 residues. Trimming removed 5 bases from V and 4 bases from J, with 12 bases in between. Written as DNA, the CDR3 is TGTGCCAGCAGCCAAGGATTACGGTACAATGAGCAGTTCTTC. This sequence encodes CASSQGLRYNEQFF.

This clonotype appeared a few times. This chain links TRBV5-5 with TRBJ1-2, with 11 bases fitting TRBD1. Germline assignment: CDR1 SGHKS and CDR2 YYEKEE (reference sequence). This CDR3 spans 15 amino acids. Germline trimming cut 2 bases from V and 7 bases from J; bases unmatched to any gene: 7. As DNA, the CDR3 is TGTGCCAGCAGCTTCAGGACAGGGGGCGTTTTTGGCTACACCTTC. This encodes CASSFRTGGVFGYTF.

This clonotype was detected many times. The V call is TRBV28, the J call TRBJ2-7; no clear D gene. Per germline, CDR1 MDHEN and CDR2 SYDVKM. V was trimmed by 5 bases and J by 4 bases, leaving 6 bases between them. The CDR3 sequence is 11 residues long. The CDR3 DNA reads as TGTGCCAGCAGTGGGGAATACGAGCAGTACTTC. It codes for CASSGEYEQYF.

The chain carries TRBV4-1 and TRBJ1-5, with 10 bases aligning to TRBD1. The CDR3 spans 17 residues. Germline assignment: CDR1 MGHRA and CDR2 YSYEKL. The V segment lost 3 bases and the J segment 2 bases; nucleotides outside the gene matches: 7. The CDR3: CASSQSGTGEGNQPQHF. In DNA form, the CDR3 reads TGCGCCAGCAGCCAGAGTGGGACAGGGGAGGGCAATCAGCCCCAGCATTTT.

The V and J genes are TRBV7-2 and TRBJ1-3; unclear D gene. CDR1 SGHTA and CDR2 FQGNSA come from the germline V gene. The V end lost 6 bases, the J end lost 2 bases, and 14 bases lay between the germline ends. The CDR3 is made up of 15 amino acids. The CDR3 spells CASSYSGKAGNTIYF. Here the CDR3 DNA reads TGTGCCAGCAGTTACTCGGGCAAAGCTGGAAACACCATATATTTT.

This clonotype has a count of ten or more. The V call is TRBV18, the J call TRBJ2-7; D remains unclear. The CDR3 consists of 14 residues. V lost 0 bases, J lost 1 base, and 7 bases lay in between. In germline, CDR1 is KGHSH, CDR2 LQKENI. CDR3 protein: CASSPPVSSYEQYF. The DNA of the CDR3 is TGTGCCAGCTCACCACCTGTCTCTTCCTACGAGCAGTACTTC.

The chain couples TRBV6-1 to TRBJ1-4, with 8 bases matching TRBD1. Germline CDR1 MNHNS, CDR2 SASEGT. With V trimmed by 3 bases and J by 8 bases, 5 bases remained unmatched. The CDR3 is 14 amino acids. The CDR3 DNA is TGTGCCAGCAGTGACGGACAGGGAGGCGAAAAACTGTTTTTT. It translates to CASSDGQGGEKLFF.

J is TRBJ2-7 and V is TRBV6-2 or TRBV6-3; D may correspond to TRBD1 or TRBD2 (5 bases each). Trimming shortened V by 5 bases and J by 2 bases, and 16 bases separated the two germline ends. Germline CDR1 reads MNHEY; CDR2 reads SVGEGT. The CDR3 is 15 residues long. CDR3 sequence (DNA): TGTGCCAGCAGTGATCTCGGACTGGGGGCCTACGAGCAGTACTTC. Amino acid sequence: CASSDLGLGAYEQYF.

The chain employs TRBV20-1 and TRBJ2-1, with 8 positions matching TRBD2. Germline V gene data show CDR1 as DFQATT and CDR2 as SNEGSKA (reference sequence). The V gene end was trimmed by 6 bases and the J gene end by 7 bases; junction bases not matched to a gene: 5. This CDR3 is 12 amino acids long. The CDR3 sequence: CSAGGGPNEQFF. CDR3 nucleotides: TGCAGTGCCGGGGGGGGGCCGAATGAGCAGTTCTTC.

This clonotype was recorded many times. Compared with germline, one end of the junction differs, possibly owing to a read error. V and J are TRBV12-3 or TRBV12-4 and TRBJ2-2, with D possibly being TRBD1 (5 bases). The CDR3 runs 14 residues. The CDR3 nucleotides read TGTGCCAGCAGACCAGCACAGGACACCGAGGAGCTGTTTTTT. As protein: CASRPAQDTEELFF.

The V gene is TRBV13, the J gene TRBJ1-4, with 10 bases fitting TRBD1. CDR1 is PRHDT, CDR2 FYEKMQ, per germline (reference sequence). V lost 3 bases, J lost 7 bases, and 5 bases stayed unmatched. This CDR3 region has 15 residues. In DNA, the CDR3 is TGTGCCAGCAGCTTGGCGGACAGGGGGAGTGAAAAACTGTTTTTT. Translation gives CASSLADRGSEKLFF.

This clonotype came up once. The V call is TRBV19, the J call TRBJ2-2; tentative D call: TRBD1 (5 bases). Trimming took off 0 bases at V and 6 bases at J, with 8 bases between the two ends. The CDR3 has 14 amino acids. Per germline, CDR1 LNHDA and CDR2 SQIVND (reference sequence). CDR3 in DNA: TGTGCCAGTAGTATAGAAGGGGTCGCCGGGGAGCTGTTTTTT. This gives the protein CASSIEGVAGELFF.

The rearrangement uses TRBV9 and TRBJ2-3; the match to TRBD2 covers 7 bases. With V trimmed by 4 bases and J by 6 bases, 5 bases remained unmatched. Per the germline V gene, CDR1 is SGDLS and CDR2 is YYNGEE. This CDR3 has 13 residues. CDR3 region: CASSPWGGDTQYF. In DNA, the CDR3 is TGTGCCAGCAGCCCTTGGGGGGGTGATACGCAGTATTTT.

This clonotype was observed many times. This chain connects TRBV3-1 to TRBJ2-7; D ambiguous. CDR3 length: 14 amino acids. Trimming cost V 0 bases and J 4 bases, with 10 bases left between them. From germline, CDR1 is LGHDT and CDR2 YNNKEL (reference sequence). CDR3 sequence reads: CASSQDVTTYEQYF. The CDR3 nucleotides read TGTGCCAGCAGCCAAGATGTCACTACTTACGAGCAGTACTTC.

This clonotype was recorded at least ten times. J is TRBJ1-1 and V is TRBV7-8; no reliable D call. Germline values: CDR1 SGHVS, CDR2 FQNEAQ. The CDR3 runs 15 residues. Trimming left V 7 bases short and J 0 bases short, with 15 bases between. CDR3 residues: CASTLTGDMNTEAFF. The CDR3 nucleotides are TGTGCCAGCACCCTCACGGGCGATATGAACACTGAAGCTTTCTTT. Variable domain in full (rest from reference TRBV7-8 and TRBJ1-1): GAGVSQSPRYKVAKRGQDVALRCDPISGHVSLFWYQQALGQGPEFLTYFQNEAQLDKSGLPSDRFFAERPEGSVSTLKIQRTQQEDSAVYLCASTLTGDMNTEAFFGQGTRLTVV.

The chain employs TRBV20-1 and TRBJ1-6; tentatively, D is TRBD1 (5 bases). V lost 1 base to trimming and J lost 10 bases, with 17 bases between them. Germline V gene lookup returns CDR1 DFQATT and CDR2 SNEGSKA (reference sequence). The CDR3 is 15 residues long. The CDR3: CSARAPPGGNSPLHF. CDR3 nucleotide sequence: TGCAGTGCTAGAGCCCCTCCGGGGGGGAACTCACCCCTCCACTTT.

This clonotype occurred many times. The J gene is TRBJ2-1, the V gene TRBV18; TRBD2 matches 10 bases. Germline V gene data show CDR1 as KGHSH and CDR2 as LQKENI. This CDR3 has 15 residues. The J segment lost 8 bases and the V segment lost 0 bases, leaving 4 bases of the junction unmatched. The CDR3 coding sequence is TGTGCCAGCTCACCACCGGGACTAGCGTTTTATGAGCAGTTCTTC. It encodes CASSPPGLAFYEQFF.

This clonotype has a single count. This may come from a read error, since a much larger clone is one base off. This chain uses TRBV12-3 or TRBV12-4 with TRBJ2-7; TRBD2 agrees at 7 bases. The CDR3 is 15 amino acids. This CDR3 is CASSSFGGGIYGQYF. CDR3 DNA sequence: TGTGCCAGCAGTTCCTTTGGGGGGGGGATCTACGGGCAGTACTTC.

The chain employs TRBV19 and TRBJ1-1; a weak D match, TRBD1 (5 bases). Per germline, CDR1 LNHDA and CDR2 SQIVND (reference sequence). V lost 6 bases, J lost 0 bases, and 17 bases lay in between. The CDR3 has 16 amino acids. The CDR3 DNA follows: TGTGCCAGTAGCATATCCCGGGGGGAGATGAACACTGAAGCTTTCTTT. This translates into CASSISRGEMNTEAFF.

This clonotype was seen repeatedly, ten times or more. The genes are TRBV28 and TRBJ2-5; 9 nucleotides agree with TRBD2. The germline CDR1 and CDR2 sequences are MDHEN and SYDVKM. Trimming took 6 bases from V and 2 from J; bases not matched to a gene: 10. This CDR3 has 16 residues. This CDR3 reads CASSILLLAGQETQYF. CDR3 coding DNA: TGTGCCAGCAGCATCCTGTTGCTAGCGGGGCAAGAGACCCAGTACTTC.

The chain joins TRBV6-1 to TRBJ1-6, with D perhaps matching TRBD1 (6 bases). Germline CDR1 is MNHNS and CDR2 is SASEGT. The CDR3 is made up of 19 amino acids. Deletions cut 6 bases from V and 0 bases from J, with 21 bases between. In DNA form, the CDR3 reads TGTGCCAGCAGAAGAGAAGGGGCCCAAGGGGGCTCCTATAATTCACCCCTCCACTTT. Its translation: CASRREGAQGGSYNSPLHF.

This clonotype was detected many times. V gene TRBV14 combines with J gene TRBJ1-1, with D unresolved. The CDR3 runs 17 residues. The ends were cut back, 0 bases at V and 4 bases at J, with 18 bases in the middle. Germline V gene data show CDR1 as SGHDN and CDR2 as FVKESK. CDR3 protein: CASSQDLNGVWATEAFF. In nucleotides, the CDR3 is TGTGCCAGCAGCCAAGATCTCAACGGGGTGTGGGCCACTGAAGCTTTCTTT.

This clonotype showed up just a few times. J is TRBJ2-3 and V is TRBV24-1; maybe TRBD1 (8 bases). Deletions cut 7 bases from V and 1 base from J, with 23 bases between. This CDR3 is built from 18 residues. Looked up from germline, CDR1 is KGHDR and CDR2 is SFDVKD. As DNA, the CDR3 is TGTGCCACCAGCCCGAGGACAGGGAGGGACGGTGGCACAGATACGCAGTATTTT. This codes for CATSPRTGRDGGTDTQYF.